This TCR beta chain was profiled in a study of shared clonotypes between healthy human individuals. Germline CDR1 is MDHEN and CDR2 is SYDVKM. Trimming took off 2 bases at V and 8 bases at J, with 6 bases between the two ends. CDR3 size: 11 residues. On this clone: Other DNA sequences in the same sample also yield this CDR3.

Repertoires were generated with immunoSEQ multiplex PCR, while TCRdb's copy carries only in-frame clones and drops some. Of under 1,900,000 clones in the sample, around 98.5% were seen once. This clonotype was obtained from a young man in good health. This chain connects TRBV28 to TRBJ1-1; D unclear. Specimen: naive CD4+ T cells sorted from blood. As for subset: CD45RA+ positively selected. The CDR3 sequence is CASSLPTEAFF. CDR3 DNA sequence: TGTGCCAGCAGTTTACCGACAGAAGCTTTCTTT.